The rows below give T cell receptor beta chains drawn from one sample of a study of OX40 agonist ivuxolimab in advanced cancers. Assay: immunoSEQ multiplex PCR; the TCRdb copy retains only in-frame clones and omits some. Among some 30,000 clones, roughly 76% were seen once, and the ten largest hold about 20%. Material: CD4+ or CD8+ T cells sorted from blood, obtained in a trial of the OX40 agonist ivuxolimab. The receptor set was obtained from an adult with an advanced solid tumor such as melanoma, head and neck, liver or kidney cancer. Both conserved end residues are part of each CDR3. A D gene is named only where the DNA matches it firmly. Part of the rows lack a size; the others show once, few, many or a class for expanded clones.

>TRBV19|NA|TRBJ2-3|TRBD2
CASRPSGGSTDTQYF
TGTGCCAGTAGGCCTAGCGGGGGGTCCACAGATACGCAGTATTTT
>TRBV11-2|NA|TRBJ2-7|NA
CASSLDRGPNEQYF
TGTGCCAGCAGCCTCGATAGGGGCCCCAACGAGCAGTACTTC
>TRBV25-1|NA|TRBJ2-7|NA
CASSNWGAGVYYEQYF
TGTGCCAGCTCGAACTGGGGGGCGGGAGTTTACTACGAGCAGTACTTC
>TRBV28|NA|TRBJ2-2|TRBD2
CASSFGTSGWRGVNTGELFF
TGTGCCAGCAGTTTTGGGACTAGCGGGTGGCGAGGTGTGAACACCGGGGAGCTGTTTTTT
>TRBV19|once|TRBJ2-2|TRBD1
CARGGSGELFF
TGTGCCAGAGGGGGCTCCGGGGAGCTGTTTTTT
>TRBV9|NA|TRBJ2-1|NA
CASSVGGLAYNEQFF
TGTGCCAGCAGCGTAGGTGGGCTAGCTTACAATGAGCAGTTCTTC
>TRBV2|few|TRBJ1-3|NA
CASLAGTSGNTIYF
TGTGCCAGCCTCGCAGGCACCTCTGGAAACACCATATATTTT
>TRBV10-3|NA|TRBJ2-7|TRBD2
CAITPRLAGGTDEQYF
TGTGCCATCACCCCCCGACTAGCGGGAGGGACGGACGAGCAGTACTTC
>TRBV28|NA|TRBJ1-1|NA
CASNPPPMNTEAFF
TGTGCCAGCAACCCCCCGCCGATGAACACTGAAGCTTTCTTT
>TRBV19|NA|TRBJ2-1|TRBD2
CASSLTSGEYNEQFF
TGTGCCAGTAGTTTGACTAGCGGGGAGTACAATGAGCAGTTCTTC
>TRBV5-5|NA|TRBJ2-7|NA
CASSLERSWAYEQYF
TGTGCCAGCAGCTTAGAGAGAAGCTGGGCCTACGAGCAGTACTTC
>TRBV11-1|NA|TRBJ2-2|NA
CASSLGPIAGELFF
TGTGCCAGCAGCTTAGGGCCTATCGCCGGGGAGCTGTTTTTT
>TRBV28|NA|TRBJ1-5|NA
CASSRGGGNQPQHF
TGTGCCAGCAGTCGAGGGGGGGGCAATCAGCCCCAGCATTTT
>TRBV15|NA|TRBJ2-7|NA
CATSRGLSGDYEQYF
TGTGCCACCAGCAGAGGATTGTCAGGGGACTACGAGCAGTACTTC
>TRBV25-1|once|TRBJ1-2|NA
CASSGGYGYTF
TGTGCCAGCAGTGGGGGCTATGGCTACACCTTC
>TRBV7-9|NA|TRBJ1-4|NA
CASSQKTTNEKLFF
TGTGCCAGCAGCCAAAAAACAACTAATGAAAAACTGTTTTTT
>TRBV6-4|NA|TRBJ1-4|TRBD1
CASSDFGQGTTNEKLFF
TGTGCCAGCAGTGACTTTGGACAGGGCACAACTAATGAAAAACTGTTTTTT
>TRBV18|once|TRBJ2-2|NA
CASSPSLDGELFF
TGTGCCAGCTCACCTTCTCTTGACGGGGAGCTGTTTTTT
>TRBV4-3|NA|TRBJ2-6|NA
CASSQDPMGANVLTF
TGCGCCAGCAGCCAAGACCCTATGGGGGCCAACGTCCTGACTTTC
>TRBV28|once|TRBJ2-7|NA
CASSLLNYEQYF
TGTGCCAGCAGCCTTCTTAACTACGAGCAGTACTTC
>TRBV11-2|NA|TRBJ2-7|TRBD2
CASSRRTSGGAIYEQYF
TGTGCCAGCAGCCGACGGACTAGCGGGGGGGCAATCTACGAGCAGTACTTC
>TRBV2|NA|TRBJ1-2|TRBD1
CASSEGIRGRDGYTF
TGTGCCAGCAGTGAAGGGATAAGGGGGCGGGATGGCTACACCTTC
>TRBV7-8|NA|TRBJ1-2|NA
CASSGSGNYGYTF
TGTGCCAGTTCAGGGAGCGGGAACTATGGCTACACCTTC
>TRBV4-3|NA|TRBJ2-7|TRBD2
CASSLQLAGGPQAAYEQYF
TGCGCCAGCAGCCTTCAACTAGCGGGAGGGCCTCAAGCGGCCTACGAGCAGTACTTC
>TRBV28|NA|TRBJ2-3|TRBD2
CASSFVTGGDTQYF
TGTGCCAGCAGTTTTGTGACGGGAGGAGATACGCAGTATTTT
>TRBV7-6|NA|TRBJ2-2|NA
CASSPSITGELFF
TGTGCCAGCAGCCCCTCCATTACCGGGGAGCTGTTTTTT
>TRBV7-2|NA|TRBJ1-2|TRBD1
CASSYHTGQGVFGYTF
TGTGCCAGCAGTTACCACACGGGACAGGGGGTGTTTGGCTACACCTTC
>TRBV5-1|NA|TRBJ2-1|NA
CASSLRQTYNEQFF
TGCGCCAGCAGCTTGAGACAGACCTACAATGAGCAGTTCTTC
>TRBV5-4|NA|TRBJ2-4|NA
CASSLDGKARGRYF
TGTGCCAGCAGCTTGGATGGGAAGGCGAGAGGTCGGTACTTC
>TRBV7-3|NA|TRBJ2-3|NA
CASSLAGNTDTQYF
TGTGCCAGCAGCTTAGCGGGGAACACAGATACGCAGTATTTT
>TRBV6-6|NA|TRBJ2-2|NA
CASSYEGAVGELFF
TGTGCCAGCAGTTATGAGGGAGCGGTCGGGGAGCTGTTTTTT
>TRBV7-9|NA|TRBJ1-2|TRBD1
CASSLGQGSYGYTF
TGTGCCAGCAGCCTTGGACAGGGTAGCTATGGCTACACCTTC
>TRBV11-2|NA|TRBJ1-1|NA
CASSSRSGWEAFF
TGTGCCAGCAGCTCCAGATCAGGGTGGGAAGCTTTCTTT
>TRBV4-1|NA|TRBJ1-2|NA
CASSQGRDIANYGYTF
TGCGCCAGCAGCCAGGGGAGGGACATTGCTAACTATGGCTACACCTTC
>TRBV5-4|NA|TRBJ2-1|NA
CASSSPGSYNEQFF
TGTGCCAGCAGTTCCCCTGGGTCCTACAATGAGCAGTTCTTC
>TRBV13|NA|TRBJ2-7|NA
CASGLGAGTWEQYF
TGTGCCAGCGGCTTAGGAGCAGGAACATGGGAGCAGTACTTC
>TRBV28|NA|TRBJ2-3|NA
CASSLQPDTQYF
TGTGCCAGCAGTTTACAGCCAGATACGCAGTATTTT
>TRBV7-2|once|TRBJ2-7|NA
CASSLVRGEQYF
TGTGCCAGCAGCTTAGTAAGGGGCGAGCAGTACTTC
>TRBV4-1|once|TRBJ2-5|TRBD2
CASSQGLAGGETQYF
TGCGCCAGCAGCCAAGGACTAGCGGGGGGGGAGACCCAGTACTTC
>TRBV18|NA|TRBJ2-7|TRBD1
CASARQGAYEQYF
TGTGCCAGCGCCCGACAGGGGGCCTACGAGCAGTACTTC
>TRBV5-4|NA|TRBJ2-5|TRBD2
CASSFPAGGPETQYF
TGTGCCAGCAGCTTCCCAGCGGGAGGGCCTGAGACCCAGTACTTC
>TRBV7-9|NA|TRBJ2-2|TRBD2
CASSSGGLVIGELFF
TGTGCCAGCAGCTCGGGCGGACTAGTTATCGGGGAGCTGTTTTTT
>TRBV30|NA|TRBJ1-5|NA
CAWNRAGNQPQHF
TGTGCCTGGAACAGGGCGGGCAATCAGCCCCAGCATTTT
>TRBV6-1|NA|TRBJ2-1|TRBD2
CASSEISQGGSSYNEQFF
TGTGCCAGCAGTGAAATTTCGCAGGGAGGGAGCTCCTACAATGAGCAGTTCTTC
>TRBV7-2|few|TRBJ2-1|TRBD2
CASSLGSSGNYNEQFF
TGTGCCAGCAGCTTAGGGAGTAGCGGGAACTACAATGAGCAGTTCTTC
>TRBV18|NA|TRBJ1-2|NA
CASSPYRTGNYGYTF
TGTGCCAGCTCACCATACCGGACGGGTAACTATGGCTACACCTTC
>TRBV5-6|few|TRBJ2-3|NA
CASSLKGTDTQYF
TGTGCCAGCAGCTTGAAAGGAACAGATACGCAGTATTTT